This TCR beta chain was found in a study of T cell responses to AZD1222 COVID-19 vaccine. Study-wide points: Spike-specific TCR breadth and depth rose after two AZD1222 doses.

Comment on this clone: Its antigen is not identified.

The data were produced by immunoSEQ multiplex PCR, yet TCRdb's version contains in-frame clones alone and is incomplete. The data hold under 250,000 clones, with approximately 94% observed a single time. The specimen comprised peripheral blood, sampled on day 0 of MenACWY control vaccination. The receptor was isolated from an adult in good health.

CDR3 bases: TGTGCCTGGAGTGGTGAGGGGGACTATGGCTACACCTTC. The encoded protein is CAWSGEGDYGYTF. The rearrangement joins TRBV30 to TRBJ1-2, with a weak D call TRBD1 (6 bases). The ends were cut back, 1 base at V and 3 bases at J, with 9 bases in the middle. Per the germline V gene, CDR1 is GTSNPN and CDR2 is SVGIG (reference sequence). The CDR3 totals 13 residues.